This entry lists 14 T cell receptor beta chains sequenced from one sample in a study of cytomegalovirus exposure and HLA in healthy donors. The study ran its PCR with 60 Vbeta and 13 Jbeta primers. TCRdb keeps only in-frame clones here, not all; method: immunoSEQ multiplex PCR. The sample consists of some 180,000 clones, around 75% of them appearing once. What was sequenced was PBMCs. These TCRs come from a woman between 25 and 40 years old in good health and CMV-seronegative.

This chain uses TRBV4-2 with TRBJ2-3; possibly TRBD1 for D (6 bases). CDR3 length equals 16 residues. Germline V gene data show CDR1 as LGHNA and CDR2 as YNFKEQ. The V end lost 1 base, the J end lost 1 base, and 12 bases lay between the germline ends. The CDR3 reads CASSQVLQGRTDTQYF. CDR3 bases: TGTGCCAGCAGCCAAGTTTTACAGGGTCGCACAGATACGCAGTATTTT.

J is TRBJ1-2 and V is TRBV5-1; a possible D gene is TRBD1 (6 bases). The germline V gene encodes CDR1 SGHRS and CDR2 YFSETQ. The germline V and J ends were trimmed by 1 base and 6 bases, with 13 bases remaining between them. The CDR3 totals 14 residues. CDR3 loop: CASSLMAGDNGYTF. The DNA of the CDR3 is TGCGCCAGCAGCTTGATGGCAGGGGATAATGGCTACACCTTC.

The gene calls are TRBV6-5 and TRBJ2-7; no clear D gene. The V end was cut by 2 bases, the J end by 5 bases, with 10 bases between. The CDR3 is 13 amino acids. Per germline, CDR1 MNHEY and CDR2 SVGAGI. The CDR3 DNA follows: TGTGCCAGCAGTTACACCCCGGGTCACGAGCAGTACTTC. This translates into CASSYTPGHEQYF.

The chain joins TRBV7-9 to TRBJ1-3, with a weak D call TRBD1 (5 bases). The germline gives CDR1 SEHNR, CDR2 FQNEAQ (reference sequence). Deletions cut 5 bases from V and 0 bases from J, with 20 bases between. The CDR3 loop spans 18 amino acids. CDR3 nucleotide sequence: TGTGCCAGCAGCAGAGCCGGGACTCTGAAAAACTCTGGAAACACCATATATTTT. Its protein is CASSRAGTLKNSGNTIYF. The full variable domain, rest sourced from reference TRBV7-9 and TRBJ1-3, is DTGVSQNPRHKITKRGQNVTFRCDPISEHNRLYWYRQTLGQGPEFLTYFQNEAQLEKSRLLSDRFSAERPKGSFSTLEIQRTEQGDSAMYLCASSRAGTLKNSGNTIYFGEGSWLTVV.

The DNA of the CDR3 is TGTGCCAGCAGCTTAGCGCGGGGGACAGGGACCTACGAGCAGTACTTC. Protein: CASSLARGTGTYEQYF. The rearrangement links TRBV11-1 to TRBJ2-7; TRBD1 aligns across 9 bases. The ends lost 0 bases at V and 2 bases at J; junction bases unmatched: 5. Germline V CDR1 and CDR2: SGHAT, FQDESV (reference sequence). The CDR3 contains 16 residues.

This clone was counted ten times or more. The CDR3 protein is CASSLRRGLPRYGYTF. CDR3 nucleotides: TGTGCCAGCAGCTTACGCAGGGGGCTTCCTAGGTATGGCTACACCTTC. The chain links TRBV5-6 to TRBJ1-2, with 8 bases identical to TRBD1. CDR1 and CDR2 from the germline V gene are SGHDT and YYEEEE. CDR3 length: 16 amino acids. The trim removed 2 bases at V and 5 bases at J, leaving 11 bases unmatched.

V and J are TRBV7-8 and TRBJ1-4; the match to TRBD1 covers 7 bases. The CDR3 totals 19 residues. J was trimmed by 0 bases and V by 3 bases; bases with no gene match: 13. Germline CDR1 and CDR2: SGHVS and FQNEAQ. The CDR3 nucleotides are TGTGCCAGCAGCTTCCTCCTTGGGACAGCTATAGCAACTAATGAAAAACTGTTTTTT. Protein: CASSFLLGTAIATNEKLFF.

This clone occurred a few times. As DNA, the CDR3 is TGTGCCAGCAGCTTAGGAGGTGGGGGGGAGCAGTACTTC. Protein sequence: CASSLGGGGEQYF. This sequence joins TRBV7-2 and TRBJ2-7; possible D gene TRBD2, 6 bases. With 1 base removed from V and 7 bases from J, the gap between germline ends came to 11 bases. Germline CDR1 reads SGHTA; CDR2 reads FQGNSA. The CDR3 is made up of 13 amino acids.

This clone was seen repeatedly, ten times or more. The chain recombines TRBV21-1 with TRBJ1-5; the table's D gene call, TRBD1, was not cross checked with the DNA. TRBV21-1 is designated a pseudogene. This CDR3 has 15 amino acids. The CDR3 nucleotides read TGTGCCAGGGCAACCATTGGGCAGTCCACTCAGCCCCAGCATTTT. Its protein is CARATIGQSTQPQHF.

The V call is TRBV27, the J call TRBJ1-2, with TRBD1 matching over 7 bases. CDR3 length: 13 residues. Trimming cost V 5 bases and J 9 bases; bases outside gene matches: 9. Per the germline V gene, CDR1 is MNHEY and CDR2 is SMNVEV (reference sequence). CDR3 in DNA: TGTGCCAGCAGTCATGGGACAGTGAGTAGCTACACCTTC. It yields the protein CASSHGTVSSYTF.

This clone is a singleton in its sample. The genes are TRBV9 and TRBJ1-1; 8 positions match TRBD1. This CDR3 is 14 amino acids long. Germline V gene data show CDR1 as SGDLS and CDR2 as YYNGEE. Trimming took 3 bases from V and 1 from J; bases not matched to a gene: 2. The CDR3 reads CASSATGGNTEAFF. In DNA form, the CDR3 reads TGTGCCAGCAGCGCAACAGGGGGGAACACTGAAGCTTTCTTT.

The rearrangement links TRBV7-6 to TRBJ2-7; 8 bases line up with TRBD1. The CDR3 runs to 17 residues. V was pared by 5 bases and J by 2 bases, with 14 bases of the junction left unmatched. CDR1 and CDR2 (germline): SGHVS, FNYEAQ. The CDR3 sequence is CASSPTRGTGRPYEQYF. The CDR3 DNA follows: TGTGCCAGCAGCCCAACCAGGGGGACAGGAAGGCCCTACGAGCAGTACTTC. Supplemented by reference TRBV7-6 and TRBJ2-7, the full variable domain reads GAGVSQSPRYKVTKRGQDVALRCDPISGHVSLYWYRQALGQGPEFLTYFNYEAQQDKSGLPNDRFSAERPEGSISTLTIQRTEQRDSAMYRCASSPTRGTGRPYEQYFGPGTRLTVT.

This rearrangement joins TRBV5-1 to TRBJ1-1; D possibly corresponds to TRBD1 (5 bases). The CDR3 consists of 14 residues. Per the germline V gene, CDR1 is SGHRS and CDR2 is YFSETQ. The V end lost 4 bases, the J end lost 1 base, and 11 bases lay between the germline ends. The CDR3 DNA is TGCGCCAGCAGCCTACAGGCTTCGAACACTGAAGCTTTCTTT. As protein: CASSLQASNTEAFF.

This clone was detected only once. This chain joins TRBV9 and TRBJ2-5; 7 bases are shared with TRBD1. This CDR3 is 17 amino acids long. Germline V gene lookup returns CDR1 SGDLS and CDR2 YYNGEE. The J segment lost 1 base and the V segment lost 0 bases, leaving 9 bases of the junction unmatched. CDR3 coding DNA: TGTGCCAGCAGCGTAGGGGGGACAGCTGCCGCCCAAGAGACCCAGTACTTC. The encoded protein is CASSVGGTAAAQETQYF.